These 30 T cell receptor beta chains originate from one sample sequenced in a study of early T cells in non-severe SARS-CoV-2 infection. MiXCR, applied by TCRdb to the 5' RACE reads, yields one record per CDR3 protein. The data contain tens of thousands of distinct CDR3 sequences, about 9.4% of them singletons. The sequences come from whole blood, collected at baseline. Receptor source: an adult who was a healthcare worker with PCR-confirmed SARS-CoV-2 infection or an uninfected control (not recorded which).

In the case of this clonotype: Given a much more abundant clone one base away, this may be a read error. J is TRBJ2-5 and V is TRBV27, with D perhaps TRBD1 (6 bases). Deletions cut 8 bases from V and 2 bases from J, with 18 bases between. This CDR3 has 15 residues. Germline CDR1 is MNHEY and CDR2 is SMNVEV (reference sequence). CDR3 DNA: TGTGCCAGCGCGCTAGTACAGGGCTATCAAGAGACCCAGTACTTC. Amino acid sequence: CASALVQGYQETQYF.

This clonotype has at least ten counts. The chain uses TRBV11-2 and TRBJ2-1; 10 bases match TRBD2. Losses at the gene ends were 4 bases for V and 6 bases for J; bases not matched to a gene: 6. CDR1 is SGHAT and CDR2 is FQNNGV in the germline V gene. This CDR3 region has 15 residues. DNA for the CDR3: TGTGCCAGCAGCTCTCTAGCGGGAGTAGGCAATGAGCAGTTCTTC. Translated: CASSSLAGVGNEQFF.

The rearrangement links TRBV7-3 to TRBJ2-3; either TRBD1 or TRBD2 may supply D (5 bases each). Trimming stripped 1 base from V and 2 bases from J, with 10 bases between. Germline V CDR1 and CDR2: SGHTA, FQGTGA. This CDR3 region has 15 residues. CDR3 amino acids: CASSLSRDDTDTQYF. Here the CDR3 DNA reads TGTGCCAGCAGCTTAAGCCGGGACGACACAGATACGCAGTATTTT. Using reference TRBV7-3 and TRBJ2-3 for the parts outside the CDR3, the full variable domain is GAGVSQTPSNKVTEKGKYVELRCDPISGHTALYWYRQSLGQGPEFLIYFQGTGAADDSGLPNDRFFAVRPEGSVSTLKIQRTERGDSAVYLCASSLSRDDTDTQYFGPGTRLTVL.

This clonotype was counted many times. The rearrangement joins TRBV9 to TRBJ2-2; D perhaps matches TRBD2 (6 bases). Germline CDR1 and CDR2: SGDLS and YYNGEE. The CDR3 runs 17 residues. V lost 4 bases and J 6 bases, leaving 22 bases between the germline ends. The CDR3 is CASSLFGDFQRAGELFF. The DNA for the CDR3 is TGTGCCAGCAGCTTGTTTGGGGACTTCCAAAGGGCCGGGGAGCTGTTTTTT. Filled out from reference TRBV9 and TRBJ2-2, the complete variable domain reads DSGVTQTPKHLITATGQRVTLRCSPRSGDLSVYWYQQSLDQGLQFLIQYYNGEERAKGNILERFSAQQFPDLHSELNLSSLELGDSALYFCASSLFGDFQRAGELFFGEGSRLTVL.

The chain employs TRBV7-6 and TRBJ2-2, with 9 bases fitting TRBD2. The CDR3 spans 18 residues. Unmatched junction bases numbered 12, after V lost 3 bases and J lost 4 bases. The germline CDR1 and CDR2 sequences are SGHVS and FNYEAQ. This CDR3 reads CASSFCVEIAGATGELFF. As DNA, the CDR3 is TGTGCCAGCAGCTTCTGTGTAGAGATAGCGGGAGCCACCGGGGAGCTGTTTTTT.

Many counts were recorded for this clonotype. This chain uses TRBV7-2 with TRBJ2-5; D is unclear. The CDR3 length is 14 residues. CDR1 is SGHTA and CDR2 is FQGNSA in the germline V gene. V lost 4 bases, J lost 7 bases, and 16 bases lay in between. CDR3 residues: CASSSTLGQRTQYF. The CDR3 bases are TGTGCCAGCAGCTCAACCCTCGGGCAACGGACCCAGTACTTC.

This clonotype has a count of ten or more. The V gene is TRBV12-3 or TRBV12-4, the J gene TRBJ1-1, with D hard to call. CDR3 length: 15 amino acids. Trimming stripped 3 bases from V and 0 bases from J, with 11 bases between. The chain's CDR3 is CASSFSRPMNTEAFF. The CDR3 nucleotides read TGTGCCAGCAGTTTTTCTCGGCCCATGAACACTGAAGCTTTCTTT.

The sample holds many counts of this clonotype. This chain connects TRBV5-1 to TRBJ1-6; 9 nucleotides align to TRBD1. This CDR3 is built from 15 residues. Germline CDR1 and CDR2: SGHRS and YFSETQ. V trimming: 3 bases; J trimming: 7 bases; junction bases outside the gene matches: 5. CDR3 DNA sequence: TGCGCCAGCAGCTCAACCGGGACAGGGAATTCACCCCTCCACTTT. Translated, it gives CASSSTGTGNSPLHF.

This clonotype came up many times. The chain combines TRBV3-1 with TRBJ1-1; no reliable D call. This CDR3 has 15 amino acids. Looked up from germline, CDR1 is LGHDT and CDR2 is YNNKEL (reference sequence). V dropped 0 bases and J dropped 1 base, with 9 bases sitting between them. The CDR3 DNA is TGTGCCAGCAGCCAAGATGGGCGGCAGAACACTGAAGCTTTCTTT. Translation gives CASSQDGRQNTEAFF. Full variable domain (remainder filled in from reference TRBV3-1 and TRBJ1-1): DTAVSQTPKYLVTQMGNDKSIKCEQNLGHDTMYWYKQDSKKFLKIMFSYNNKELIINETVPNRFSPKSPDKAHLNLHINSLELGDSAVYFCASSQDGRQNTEAFFGQGTRLTVV.

In its sample, this clonotype was seen many times. The genes are TRBV19 and TRBJ2-7, with D unresolved. With 1 base removed from V and 1 base from J, the gap between germline ends came to 11 bases. Germline loops: CDR1 LNHDA, CDR2 SQIVND (reference sequence). This CDR3 is 15 amino acids long. The CDR3 reads CASSIGPGRSYEQYF. The CDR3 region has the DNA TGTGCCAGTAGTATAGGTCCAGGTCGTTCCTACGAGCAGTACTTC.

CDR3 nucleotide sequence: TGTGCCAGCAGCCAAGGACAGGGCTACGAGCAGTACTTC. Its translation: CASSQGQGYEQYF. V is TRBV6-5 and J is TRBJ2-7, with 8 nucleotides matching TRBD1. In germline, CDR1 is MNHEY, CDR2 SVGAGI. J lost 3 bases, V lost 6 bases, and 4 bases had no gene match. The length of the CDR3 is 13 residues.

In its sample, this clonotype was seen many times. The chain has TRBV10-2 and TRBJ1-6; 7 bases align to TRBD1. This CDR3 region has 14 residues. Unmatched junction bases numbered 9, after V lost 6 bases and J lost 10 bases. Germline lookup yields CDR1 WSHSY and CDR2 SAAADI. The CDR3 DNA is TGCGCCAGCAGGGAGACAGGGTCATTGTCACCCCTCCACTTT. Protein sequence: CASRETGSLSPLHF.

There are many counts of this clonotype. This sequence joins TRBV13 and TRBJ2-3; D is undetermined. The CDR3 is 18 amino acids. Germline values: CDR1 PRHDT, CDR2 FYEKMQ (reference sequence). V lost 0 bases to trimming and J lost 2 bases, with 18 bases between them. DNA of the CDR3: TGTGCCAGCAGCTTAGGAGGGAATGCATTTTCGGACACAGATACGCAGTATTTT. Protein product: CASSLGGNAFSDTDTQYF.

This clonotype was observed a few times. CDR3: CAWSIGPETQYF. CDR3 nucleotide sequence: TGTGCCTGGAGTATCGGCCCTGAGACCCAGTACTTC. The rearrangement uses TRBV30 and TRBJ2-5; D is unclear. Trimming removed 2 bases from V and 5 bases from J, with 9 bases in between. CDR3 length: 12 amino acids. Looked up from germline, CDR1 is GTSNPN and CDR2 is SVGIG (reference sequence).

This clonotype was seen ten or more times. This chain joins TRBV27 and TRBJ2-1, with TRBD1 matching 7 bases. The CDR3 is 14 residues long. V dropped 6 bases and J dropped 4; count of bases not matched to a gene: 6. CDR1 is MNHEY, CDR2 SMNVEV, per germline (reference sequence). CDR3 region: CASRAGTAYNEQFF. CDR3 DNA sequence: TGTGCCAGCAGAGCCGGGACAGCTTACAATGAGCAGTTCTTC.

V gene TRBV18 combines with J gene TRBJ1-6; 9 positions agree with TRBD1. Per germline, CDR1 KGHSH and CDR2 LQKENI. Germline trimming cut 5 bases from V and 7 bases from J; bases unmatched to any gene: 9. This CDR3 comprises 16 residues. The CDR3 region has the DNA TGTGCCAGCTCATCATACCGGGACAGGGACAATTCACCCCTCCACTTT. Translating it yields CASSSYRDRDNSPLHF.

The chain has TRBV15 and TRBJ2-1; D possibly corresponds to TRBD2 (6 bases). The CDR3 consists of 14 residues. The V end lost 5 bases, the J end lost 6 bases, and 14 bases lay between the germline ends. The germline V gene has CDR1 LNHNV and CDR2 YYDKDF (reference sequence). The CDR3 DNA sequence: TGTGCCACCAGCCTGCGAGGGGAGGCCAATGAGCAGTTCTTC. It codes for CATSLRGEANEQFF.

The chain links TRBV4-1 to TRBJ2-7, with D unresolved. There are 15 residues in the CDR3. CDR1 MGHRA and CDR2 YSYEKL come from the germline V gene. Trimming took 4 bases from V and 3 from J, leaving 16 bases between them. In DNA, the CDR3 is TGCGCCAGCAGCCCCTCGTTGTCCCCGCTCTACGAGCAGTACTTC. Translation: CASSPSLSPLYEQYF.

This clonotype has a count of ten or more. The chain links TRBV15 to TRBJ1-2; D perhaps matches TRBD1 (5 bases). This CDR3 has 14 amino acids. The germline V gene encodes CDR1 LNHNV and CDR2 YYDKDF (reference sequence). Trimming took 3 bases from V and 6 from J, leaving 14 bases between them. CDR3 DNA sequence: TGTGCCACCAGCAGTAGTAGGGGATATAATGGCTACACCTTC. It encodes CATSSSRGYNGYTF.

This clonotype counts as medium-sized. The J gene is TRBJ2-1, the V gene TRBV15; no definite D call. This CDR3 spans 15 amino acids. Looked up from germline, CDR1 is LNHNV and CDR2 is YYDKDF (reference sequence). The V end was cut by 1 base, the J end by 0 bases, with 7 bases between. This chain's CDR3 is CATSRAGSSYNEQFF. The CDR3 region has the DNA TGTGCCACCAGCAGAGCTGGCAGCTCCTACAATGAGCAGTTCTTC.

CDR3 sequence reads: CASSLAIPRTVVYGTGELFF. Written as DNA, the CDR3 is TGCGCCAGCAGCTTGGCGATACCCAGGACGGTGGTTTACGGCACCGGGGAGCTGTTTTTT. The rearrangement links TRBV5-1 to TRBJ2-2, with D uncertain. Germline V lookup: CDR1 SGHRS, CDR2 YFSETQ. Trimming pared 0 bases from V and 4 bases from J, leaving 25 bases between. The CDR3 has 20 amino acids. Supplemented by reference TRBV5-1 and TRBJ2-2, the full variable domain reads KAGVTQTPRYLIKTRGQQVTLSCSPISGHRSVSWYQQTPGQGLQFLFEYFSETQRNKGNFPGRFSGRQFSNSRSEMNVSTLELGDSALYLCASSLAIPRTVVYGTGELFFGEGSRLTVL.

The rearrangement joins TRBV20-1 to TRBJ2-1, with 12 nucleotides matching TRBD2. There are 15 residues in the CDR3. V shed 3 bases, J shed 3 bases, and the junction held 3 bases outside the gene matches. CDR1 and CDR2 (germline): DFQATT, SNEGSKA (reference sequence). The CDR3 sequence: CSASGTSGYYNEQFF. CDR3 nucleotide sequence: TGCAGTGCTAGCGGGACTAGCGGGTACTACAATGAGCAGTTCTTC.

This clonotype was picked up many times. The chain is built from TRBV2 and TRBJ2-4, with D hard to call. This CDR3 is built from 10 residues. Germline V lookup: CDR1 SNHLY, CDR2 FYNNEI. The V gene lost 5 bases and the J gene lost 6 bases, with 2 bases spanning the gap. The CDR3 nucleotides are TGTGCCAGCAGTTCAAACATTCAGTACTTC. Protein product: CASSSNIQYF. Filled out from reference TRBV2 and TRBJ2-4, the complete variable domain reads EPEVTQTPSHQVTQMGQEVILRCVPISNHLYFYWYRQILGQKVEFLVSFYNNEISEKSEIFDDQFSVERPDGSNFTLKIRSTKLEDSAMYFCASSSNIQYFGAGTRLSVL.

This clonotype was detected ten times or more. The chain employs TRBV28 and TRBJ1-4; TRBD1 agrees at 7 bases. Germline V gene data show CDR1 as MDHEN and CDR2 as SYDVKM. The CDR3 spans 12 residues. With 10 bases clipped from V and 3 bases from J, the junction kept 2 bases outside the gene matches. The DNA of the CDR3 is TGTGCCACGGGACAGCCTAATGAAAAACTGTTTTTT. It specifies CATGQPNEKLFF.

The V and J genes are TRBV7-9 and TRBJ2-2; no clear D. CDR1 is SEHNR and CDR2 is FQNEAQ in the germline V gene (reference sequence). This CDR3 comprises 17 residues. Trimming removed 4 bases from V and 3 bases from J, with 18 bases in between. This CDR3 reads CASSSNRAAKDTGELFF. The CDR3 DNA reads TGTGCCAGCAGCTCGAACCGGGCCGCGAAGGACACCGGGGAGCTGTTTTTT. The variable domain in full, with the rest retrieved from reference TRBV7-9 and TRBJ2-2, is DTGVSQNPRHKITKRGQNVTFRCDPISEHNRLYWYRQTLGQGPEFLTYFQNEAQLEKSRLLSDRFSAERPKGSFSTLEIQRTEQGDSAMYLCASSSNRAAKDTGELFFGEGSRLTVL.

This clonotype has just a few counts. The CDR3 loop reads CASSLRRGTSSYNEQFF. The CDR3 DNA follows: TGTGCCAGCAGCCTCAGACGGGGGACTAGCTCCTACAATGAGCAGTTCTTC. The V call is TRBV11-3, the J call TRBJ2-1; 8 nucleotides agree with TRBD2. With 5 bases clipped from V and 0 bases from J, the junction kept 9 bases outside the gene matches. Germline V lookup: CDR1 SGHNT, CDR2 YENEEA. The CDR3 is 17 amino acids. The full variable domain, in which reference TRBV11-3 and TRBJ2-1 provide the parts outside the CDR3, is EAGVVQSPRYKIIEKKQPVAFWCNPISGHNTLYWYLQNLGQGPELLIRYENEEAVDDSQLPKDRFSAERLKGVDSTLKIQPAELGDSAVYLCASSLRRGTSSYNEQFFGPGTRLTVL.

This clonotype was seen only a few times. This rearrangement joins TRBV6-2 or TRBV6-3 to TRBJ1-5; D uncertain. The CDR3 spans 14 residues. Germline CDR1 and CDR2: MNHEY and SVGEGT. Between the trimmed V and J ends, which lost 5 bases and 1 base, there was a span of 9 bases. The CDR3 here is CASSTRTSNQPQHF. CDR3 nucleotides: TGTGCCAGCAGTACACGGACGAGCAATCAGCCCCAGCATTTT.

The V and J genes are TRBV11-2 and TRBJ1-4, with D possibly being TRBD1 (5 bases). V lost 5 bases to trimming and J lost 12 bases, with 22 bases between them. CDR3 length equals 15 residues. Germline lookup yields CDR1 SGHAT and CDR2 FQNNGV. The CDR3 sequence: CASSPLPGVSGELFF. The CDR3 nucleotides are TGTGCCAGCAGCCCCCTCCCGGGCGTTTCGGGGGAACTGTTTTTT.

At least ten counts were recorded for this clonotype. The chain recombines TRBV28 with TRBJ1-1; no clear D gene. The germline V and J ends were trimmed by 5 bases and 3 bases, with 4 bases remaining between them. This CDR3 region has 11 residues. From germline, CDR1 is MDHEN and CDR2 SYDVKM. CDR3 in amino acids: CASSMHTEAFF. CDR3 nucleotide sequence: TGTGCCAGCAGTATGCACACTGAAGCTTTCTTT.

In its sample, this clonotype was seen a few times. The genes are TRBV5-1 and TRBJ2-1; maybe TRBD1 (6 bases). The CDR3 consists of 15 residues. Germline CDR1 is SGHRS and CDR2 is YFSETQ. V was cut by 3 bases and J by 2 bases, with 12 bases left in between. The CDR3 DNA reads TGCGCCAGCAGCTCTCAGGGGATCACCTACAATGAGCAGTTCTTC. Its translation is CASSSQGITYNEQFF.